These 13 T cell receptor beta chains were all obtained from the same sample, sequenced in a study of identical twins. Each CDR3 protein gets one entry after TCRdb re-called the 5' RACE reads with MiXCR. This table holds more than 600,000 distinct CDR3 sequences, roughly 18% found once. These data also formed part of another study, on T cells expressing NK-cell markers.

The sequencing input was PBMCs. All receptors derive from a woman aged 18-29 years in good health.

CDR3 coding DNA: TGCGCCAGCGAATCCGGGGGGGAGGGCCTGTACGAGCAGTACTTC. This sequence encodes CASESGGEGLYEQYF. The J gene is TRBJ2-7, the V gene TRBV5-1; TRBD2 aligns across 8 bases. The V gene's germline CDR1 is SGHRS and CDR2 YFSETQ. V was pared by 7 bases and J by 4 bases, with 13 bases of the junction left unmatched. CDR3 size: 15 residues.

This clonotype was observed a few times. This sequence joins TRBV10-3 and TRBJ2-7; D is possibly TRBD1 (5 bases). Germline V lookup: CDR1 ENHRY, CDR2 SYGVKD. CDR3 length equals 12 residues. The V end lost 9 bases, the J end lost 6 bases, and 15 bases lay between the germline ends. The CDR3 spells CAITTDTGEQYF. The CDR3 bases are TGTGCCATAACGACTGATACAGGCGAGCAGTACTTC.

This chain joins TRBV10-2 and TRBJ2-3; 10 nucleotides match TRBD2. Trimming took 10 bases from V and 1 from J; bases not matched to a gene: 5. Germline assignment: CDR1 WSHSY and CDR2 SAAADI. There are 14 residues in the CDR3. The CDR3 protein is CAIKAGGRTDTQYF. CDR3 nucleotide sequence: TGCGCCATAAAAGCGGGGGGGCGCACAGATACGCAGTATTTT.

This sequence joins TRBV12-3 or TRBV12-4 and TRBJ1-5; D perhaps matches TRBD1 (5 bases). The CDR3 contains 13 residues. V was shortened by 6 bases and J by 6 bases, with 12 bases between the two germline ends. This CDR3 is CASRAGQGQPQHF. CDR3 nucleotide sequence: TGTGCCAGCAGGGCGGGGCAGGGTCAGCCCCAGCATTTT.

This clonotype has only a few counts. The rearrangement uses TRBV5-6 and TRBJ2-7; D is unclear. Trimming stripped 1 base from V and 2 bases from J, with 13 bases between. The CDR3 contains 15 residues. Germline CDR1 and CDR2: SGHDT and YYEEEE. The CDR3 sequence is CASSLFSTETYEQYF. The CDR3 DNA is TGTGCCAGCAGCTTGTTTTCGACTGAGACCTACGAGCAGTACTTC.

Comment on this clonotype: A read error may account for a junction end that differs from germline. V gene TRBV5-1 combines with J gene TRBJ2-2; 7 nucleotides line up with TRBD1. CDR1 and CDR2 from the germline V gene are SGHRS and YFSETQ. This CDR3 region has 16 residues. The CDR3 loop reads CASSWGSTGITGELFF. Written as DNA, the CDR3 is TGCGCCAGCAGCTGGGGGTCGACAGGGATCACCGGGGAGCTGTTTTTC.

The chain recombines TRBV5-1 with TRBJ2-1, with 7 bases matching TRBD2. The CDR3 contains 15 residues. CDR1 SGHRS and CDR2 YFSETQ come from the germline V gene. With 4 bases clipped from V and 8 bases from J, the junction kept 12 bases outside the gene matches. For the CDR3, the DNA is TGCGCCAGCAGCAGAGGGACTCAGCGGGGCGATGAGCAGTTCTTC. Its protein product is CASSRGTQRGDEQFF.

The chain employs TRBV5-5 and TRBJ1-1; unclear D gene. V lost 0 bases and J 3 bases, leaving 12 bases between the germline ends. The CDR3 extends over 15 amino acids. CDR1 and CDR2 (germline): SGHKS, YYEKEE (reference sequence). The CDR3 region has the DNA TGTGCCAGCAGCTTGGGCCCATCACGGGACACTGAAGCTTTCTTT. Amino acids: CASSLGPSRDTEAFF.

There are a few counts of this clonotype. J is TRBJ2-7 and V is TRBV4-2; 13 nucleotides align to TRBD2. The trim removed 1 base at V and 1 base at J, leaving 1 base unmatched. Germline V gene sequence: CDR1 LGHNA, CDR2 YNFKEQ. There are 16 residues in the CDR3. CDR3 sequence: CASSQGGLAGSYEQYF. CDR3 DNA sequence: TGTGCCAGCAGCCAAGGGGGACTAGCGGGGTCCTACGAGCAGTACTTC.

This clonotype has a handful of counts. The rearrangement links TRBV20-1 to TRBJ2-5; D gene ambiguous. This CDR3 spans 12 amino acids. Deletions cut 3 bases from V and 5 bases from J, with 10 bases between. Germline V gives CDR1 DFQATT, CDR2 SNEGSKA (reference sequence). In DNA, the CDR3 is TGCAGTGCTAGTCCAACCTCGGAGACCCAGTACTTC. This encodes CSASPTSETQYF.

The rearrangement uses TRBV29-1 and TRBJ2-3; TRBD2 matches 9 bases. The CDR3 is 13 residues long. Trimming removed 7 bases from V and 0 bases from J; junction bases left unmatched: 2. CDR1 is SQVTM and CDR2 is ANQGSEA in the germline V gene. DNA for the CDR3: TGCAGCGGAGCGGGGGGAAGCACAGATACGCAGTATTTT. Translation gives CSGAGGSTDTQYF.

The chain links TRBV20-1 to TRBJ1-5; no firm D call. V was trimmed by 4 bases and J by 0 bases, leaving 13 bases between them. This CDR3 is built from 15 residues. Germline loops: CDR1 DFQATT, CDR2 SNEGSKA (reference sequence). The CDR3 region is CSATESSYSNQPQHF. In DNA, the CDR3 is TGCAGTGCTACTGAGAGCTCTTATAGCAATCAGCCCCAGCATTTT.

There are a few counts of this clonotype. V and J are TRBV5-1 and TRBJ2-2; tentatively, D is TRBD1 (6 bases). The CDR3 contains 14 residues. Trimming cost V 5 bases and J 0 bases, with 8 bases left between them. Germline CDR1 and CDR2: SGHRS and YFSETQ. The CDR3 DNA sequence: TGCGCCAGCAGTCAGGGGACGAACACCGGGGAGCTGTTTTTT. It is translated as CASSQGTNTGELFF. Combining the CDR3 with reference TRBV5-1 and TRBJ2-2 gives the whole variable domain KAGVTQTPRYLIKTRGQQVTLSCSPISGHRSVSWYQQTPGQGLQFLFEYFSETQRNKGNFPGRFSGRQFSNSRSEMNVSTLELGDSALYLCASSQGTNTGELFFGEGSRLTVL.